The entry that follows covers one T cell receptor (beta chain) sequence. Each patient relapsed following autologous stem cell transplantation, and prior brentuximab vedotin exposure differed. The data are from a study of PD-1 blockade in classical Hodgkin lymphoma. V lost 0 bases and J lost 3, with 12 bases in between. The germline V gene has CDR1 MDHEN and CDR2 SYDVKM. The CDR3 totals 16 residues. Assay used: immunoSEQ multiplex PCR; TCRdb lists only in-frame clones, some missing. Here the sample spans about 40,000 clones, 76% being singletons. The V call is TRBV28, the J call TRBJ1-5; D is undetermined. The sample consisted of peripheral blood mononuclear cells (PBMCs), taken at baseline. This sequence originates from a human donor with classical Hodgkin lymphoma. CDR3 nucleotides: TGTGCCAGCAGTTTATGGGACGGAGGGTACAATCAGCCCCAGCATTTT. This translates into CASSLWDGGYNQPQHF.